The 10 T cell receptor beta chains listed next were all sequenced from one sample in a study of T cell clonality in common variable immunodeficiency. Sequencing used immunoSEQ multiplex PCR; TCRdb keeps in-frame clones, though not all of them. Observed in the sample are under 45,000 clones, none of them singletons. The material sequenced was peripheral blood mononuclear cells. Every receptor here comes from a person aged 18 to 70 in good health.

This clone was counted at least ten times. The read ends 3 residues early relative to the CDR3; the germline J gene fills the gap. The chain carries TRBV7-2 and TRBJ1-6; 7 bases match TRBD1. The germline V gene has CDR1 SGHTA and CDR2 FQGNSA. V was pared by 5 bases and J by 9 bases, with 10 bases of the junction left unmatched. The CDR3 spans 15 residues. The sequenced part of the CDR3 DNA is TGTGCCAGCAGCACGGGACAGAGATTCTCTTCACCC. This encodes CASSTGQRFSSP. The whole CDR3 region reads CASSTGQRFSSPLHF.

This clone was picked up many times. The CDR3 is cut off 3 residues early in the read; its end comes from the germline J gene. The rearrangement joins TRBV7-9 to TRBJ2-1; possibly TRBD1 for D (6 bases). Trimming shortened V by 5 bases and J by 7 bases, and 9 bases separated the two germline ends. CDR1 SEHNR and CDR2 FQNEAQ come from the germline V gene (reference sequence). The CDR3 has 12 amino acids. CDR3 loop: CASSPQGNEQFF. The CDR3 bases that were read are TGTGCCAGCAGCCCCCAGGGGAATGAG.

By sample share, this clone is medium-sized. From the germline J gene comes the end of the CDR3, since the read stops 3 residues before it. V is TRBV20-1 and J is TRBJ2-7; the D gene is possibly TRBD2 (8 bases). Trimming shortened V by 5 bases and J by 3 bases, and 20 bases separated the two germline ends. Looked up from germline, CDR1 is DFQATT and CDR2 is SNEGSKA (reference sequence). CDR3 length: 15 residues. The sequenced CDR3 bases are TGCAGTGCTCCTCGGGAGGGGGCCTTACGCTACGAG. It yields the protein CSAPREGALRYE. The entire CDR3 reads CSAPREGALRYEQYF.

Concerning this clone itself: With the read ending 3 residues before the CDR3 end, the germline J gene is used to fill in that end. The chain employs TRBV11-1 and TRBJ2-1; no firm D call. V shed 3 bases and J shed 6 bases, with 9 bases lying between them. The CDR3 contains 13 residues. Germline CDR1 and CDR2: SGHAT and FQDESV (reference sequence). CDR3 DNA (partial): TGTGCCAGCAGCTTTGCGAGTATCAATGAG. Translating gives CASSFASINE. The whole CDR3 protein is CASSFASINEQFF. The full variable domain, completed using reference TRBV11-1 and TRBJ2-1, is EAEVAQSPRYKITEKSQAVAFWCDPISGHATLYWYRQILGQGPELLVQFQDESVVDDSQLPKDRFSAERLKGVDSTLKIQPAELGDSAMYLCASSFASINEQFFGPGTRLTVL.

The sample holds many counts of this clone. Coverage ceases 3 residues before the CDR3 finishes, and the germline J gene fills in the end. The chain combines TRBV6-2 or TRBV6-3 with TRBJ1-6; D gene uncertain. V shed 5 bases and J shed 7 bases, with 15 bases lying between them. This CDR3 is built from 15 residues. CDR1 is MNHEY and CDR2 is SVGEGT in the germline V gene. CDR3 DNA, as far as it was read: TGTGCCAGCAGTCCGGCCCGAGGGTTAAATTCACCC. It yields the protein CASSPARGLNSP. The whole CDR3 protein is CASSPARGLNSPLHF.

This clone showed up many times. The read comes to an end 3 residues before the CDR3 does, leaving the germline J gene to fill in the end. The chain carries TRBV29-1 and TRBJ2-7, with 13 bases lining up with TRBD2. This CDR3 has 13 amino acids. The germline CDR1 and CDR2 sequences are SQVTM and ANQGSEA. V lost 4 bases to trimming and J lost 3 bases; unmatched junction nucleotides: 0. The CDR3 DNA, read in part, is TGCAGCGTTGGGACTAGCGGGAGCTACGAG. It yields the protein CSVGTSGSYE. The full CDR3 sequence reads CSVGTSGSYEQYF.

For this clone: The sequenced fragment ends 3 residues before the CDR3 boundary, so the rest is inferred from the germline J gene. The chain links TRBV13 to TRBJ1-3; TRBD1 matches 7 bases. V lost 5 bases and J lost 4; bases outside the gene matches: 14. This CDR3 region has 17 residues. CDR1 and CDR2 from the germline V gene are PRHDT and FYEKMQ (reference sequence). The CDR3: CASSDKDRRHSGNTIYF. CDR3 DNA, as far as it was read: TGTGCCAGCAGCGATAAGGACAGGCGTCATTCAGGAAACACC.

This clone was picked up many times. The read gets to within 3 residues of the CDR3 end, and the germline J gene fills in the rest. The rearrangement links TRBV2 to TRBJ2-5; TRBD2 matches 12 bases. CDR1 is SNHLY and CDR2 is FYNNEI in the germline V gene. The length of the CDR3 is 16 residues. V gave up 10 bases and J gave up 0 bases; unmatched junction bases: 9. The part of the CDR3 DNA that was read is TGTGCCACCCGTAGGCTAGCGGGAGGGAACCAAGAGACC. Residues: CATRRLAGGNQET. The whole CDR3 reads CATRRLAGGNQETQYF. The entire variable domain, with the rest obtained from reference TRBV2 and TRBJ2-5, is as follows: EPEVTQTPSHQVTQMGQEVILRCVPISNHLYFYWYRQILGQKVEFLVSFYNNEISEKSEIFDDQFSVERPDGSNFTLKIRSTKLEDSAMYFCATRRLAGGNQETQYFGPGTRLLVL.

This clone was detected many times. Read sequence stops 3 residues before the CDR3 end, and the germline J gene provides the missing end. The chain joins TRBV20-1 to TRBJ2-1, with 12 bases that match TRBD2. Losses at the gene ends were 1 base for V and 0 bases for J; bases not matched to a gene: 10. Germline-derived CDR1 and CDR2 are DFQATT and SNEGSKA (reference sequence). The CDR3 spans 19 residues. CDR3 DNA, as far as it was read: TGCAGTGCTAGAGTTACTAGCGGGAGGTTCTTAAGCTCCTACAATGAG. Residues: CSARVTSGRFLSSYNE. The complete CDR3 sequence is CSARVTSGRFLSSYNEQFF.

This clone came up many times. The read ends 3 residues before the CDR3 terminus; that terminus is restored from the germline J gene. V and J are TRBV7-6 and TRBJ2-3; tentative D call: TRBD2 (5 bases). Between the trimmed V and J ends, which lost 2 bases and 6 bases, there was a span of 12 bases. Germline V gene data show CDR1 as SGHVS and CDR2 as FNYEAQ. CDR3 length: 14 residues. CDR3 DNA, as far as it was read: TGTGCCAGCAGCTTAACGAGGGTTGGGGATACG. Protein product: CASSLTRVGDT. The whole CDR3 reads CASSLTRVGDTQYF. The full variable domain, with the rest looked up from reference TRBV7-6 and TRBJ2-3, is GAGVSQSPRYKVTKRGQDVALRCDPISGHVSLYWYRQALGQGPEFLTYFNYEAQQDKSGLPNDRFSAERPEGSISTLTIQRTEQRDSAMYRCASSLTRVGDTQYFGPGTRLTVL.